This TCR beta chain was obtained from a study of blood T cell repertoires in COVID-19. Study details: Sites in the United States, Italy and Spain provided acute and convalescent COVID-19 samples. PBMCs, B-cell-depleted T cells, or T cells provided the cDNA or gDNA that made up the material.

Per the study methods: It was from reference gene primer amplification that nucleated cell counts were estimated. Using immunoSEQ multiplex PCR, the repertoire was profiled, and TCRdb retains in-frame clones only, with some absent. The D gene and trimming were derived from the DNA, and the V and J assignments and clone size from that table. This sample has more than 95,000 clones, with around 83% found just once. Germline CDR1 is SGHRS and CDR2 is YFSETQ. This CDR3 comprises 16 residues. Trimming shortened V by 4 bases and J by 2 bases, and 15 bases separated the two germline ends. The source is an older woman in a cohort sampled during active or convalescent COVID-19. V usage is TRBV5-1 and J usage is TRBJ2-2, with D perhaps matching TRBD2 (6 bases). Sequencing was done on a sample of peripheral blood. CDR3 amino acids: CASSPGGTTNTGELFF. CDR3 bases: TGCGCCAGCAGCCCGGGCGGGACCACTAACACCGGGGAGCTGTTTTTT.